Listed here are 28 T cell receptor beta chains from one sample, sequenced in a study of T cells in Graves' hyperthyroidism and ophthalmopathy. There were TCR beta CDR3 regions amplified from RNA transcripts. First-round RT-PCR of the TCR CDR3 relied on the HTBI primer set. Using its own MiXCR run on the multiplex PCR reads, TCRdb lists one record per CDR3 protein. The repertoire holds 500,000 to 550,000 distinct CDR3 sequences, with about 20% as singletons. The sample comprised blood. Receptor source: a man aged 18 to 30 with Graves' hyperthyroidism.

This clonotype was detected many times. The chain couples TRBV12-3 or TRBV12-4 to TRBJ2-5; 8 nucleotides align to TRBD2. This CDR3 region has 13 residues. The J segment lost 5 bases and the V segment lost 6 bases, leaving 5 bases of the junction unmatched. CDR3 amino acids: CASSPGGAETQYF. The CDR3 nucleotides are TGTGCCAGCAGCCCGGGGGGGGCGGAGACCCAGTACTTC.

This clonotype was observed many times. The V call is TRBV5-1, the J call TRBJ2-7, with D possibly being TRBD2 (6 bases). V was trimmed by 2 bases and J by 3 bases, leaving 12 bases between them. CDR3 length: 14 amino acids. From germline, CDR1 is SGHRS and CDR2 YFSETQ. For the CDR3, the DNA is TGCGCCAGCAGCTTCCAGGCTAGCGACTACGAGCAGTACTTC. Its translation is CASSFQASDYEQYF.

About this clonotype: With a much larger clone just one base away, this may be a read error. CDR3 in DNA: TGCAGTGCTAGAAGGGCCAGGCGCGGAGTCCGGGACACCTATGGCTACACCTTC. This sequence encodes CSARRARRGVRDTYGYTF. The V gene is TRBV20-1, the J gene TRBJ1-2; perhaps TRBD1 as D (6 bases). The CDR3 loop spans 18 amino acids. V dropped 2 bases and J dropped 4 bases, with 26 bases sitting between them. CDR1 and CDR2 from the germline V gene are DFQATT and SNEGSKA (reference sequence).

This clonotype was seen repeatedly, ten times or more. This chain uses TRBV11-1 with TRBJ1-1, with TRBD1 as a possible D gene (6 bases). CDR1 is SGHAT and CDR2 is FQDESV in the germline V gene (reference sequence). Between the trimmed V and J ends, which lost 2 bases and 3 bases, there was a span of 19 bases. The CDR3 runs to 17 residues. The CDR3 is CASSLSRGLGGDTEAFF. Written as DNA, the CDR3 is TGTGCCAGCAGCTTATCGCGGGGGCTGGGTGGAGACACTGAAGCTTTCTTT.

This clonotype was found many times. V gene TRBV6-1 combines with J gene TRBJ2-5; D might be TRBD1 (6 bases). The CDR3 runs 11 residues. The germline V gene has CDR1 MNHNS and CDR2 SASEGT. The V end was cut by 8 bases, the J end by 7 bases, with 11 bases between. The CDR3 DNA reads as TGTGCCAGCGAGCAGGGGTCGACCCAGTACTTC. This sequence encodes CASEQGSTQYF.

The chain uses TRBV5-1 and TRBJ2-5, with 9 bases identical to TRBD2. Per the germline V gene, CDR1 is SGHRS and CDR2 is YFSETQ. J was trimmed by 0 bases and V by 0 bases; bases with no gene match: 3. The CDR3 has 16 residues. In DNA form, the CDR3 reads TGCGCCAGCAGCTTGGGACTAGCGGAGCACCAAGAGACCCAGTACTTC. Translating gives CASSLGLAEHQETQYF.

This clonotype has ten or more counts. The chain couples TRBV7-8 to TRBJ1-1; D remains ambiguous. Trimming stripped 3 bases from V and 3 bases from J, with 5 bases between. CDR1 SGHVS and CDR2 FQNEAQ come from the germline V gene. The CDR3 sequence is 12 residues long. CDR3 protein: CASSFDYTEAFF. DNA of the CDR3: TGTGCCAGCAGCTTTGACTACACTGAAGCTTTCTTT.

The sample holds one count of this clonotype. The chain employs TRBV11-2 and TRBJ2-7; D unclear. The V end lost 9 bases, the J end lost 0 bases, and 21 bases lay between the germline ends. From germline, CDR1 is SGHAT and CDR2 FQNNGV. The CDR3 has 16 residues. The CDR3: CARKSQTDPSSYEQYF. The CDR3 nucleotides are TGTGCCAGGAAATCTCAAACAGATCCGAGCTCCTACGAGCAGTACTTC.

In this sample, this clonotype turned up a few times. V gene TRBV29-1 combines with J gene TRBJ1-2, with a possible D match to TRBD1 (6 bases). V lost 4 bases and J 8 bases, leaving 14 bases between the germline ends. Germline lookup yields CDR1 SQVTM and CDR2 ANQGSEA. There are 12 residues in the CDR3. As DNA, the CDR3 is TGCAGCGTTGTAGTGGGGGCGCGGGGCTACACCTTC. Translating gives CSVVVGARGYTF.

The CDR3 sequence is CASSRSSAGELFF. The CDR3 DNA sequence: TGTGCCAGCAGTCGAAGCTCGGCCGGGGAGCTGTTTTTT. The chain links TRBV6-1 to TRBJ2-2, with unresolved D. The CDR3 covers 13 residues. Germline V lookup: CDR1 MNHNS, CDR2 SASEGT. Trimming removed 5 bases from V and 6 bases from J, with 10 bases in between.

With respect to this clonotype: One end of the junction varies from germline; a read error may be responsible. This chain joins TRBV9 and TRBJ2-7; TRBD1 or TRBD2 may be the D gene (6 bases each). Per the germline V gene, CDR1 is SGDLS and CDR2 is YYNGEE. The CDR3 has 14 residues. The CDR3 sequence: CASSGDTVGGEHYF. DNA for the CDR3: TGTGCCAGCAGCGGGGACACGGTCGGGGGCGAGCATTACTTC. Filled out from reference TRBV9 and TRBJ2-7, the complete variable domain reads DSGVTQTPKHLITATGQRVTLRCSPRSGDLSVYWYQQSLDQGLQFLIQYYNGEERAKGNILERFSAQQFPDLHSELNLSSLELGDSALYFCASSGDTVGGEHYFGPGTRLTVT.

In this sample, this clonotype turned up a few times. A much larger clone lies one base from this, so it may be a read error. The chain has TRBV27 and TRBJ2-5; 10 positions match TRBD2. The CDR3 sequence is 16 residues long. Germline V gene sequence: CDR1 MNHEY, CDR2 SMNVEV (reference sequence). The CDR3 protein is CASSRLAGTGGETKYF. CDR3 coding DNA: TGTGCCAGCAGCCGACTAGCGGGTACCGGGGGGGAGACCAAGTACTTC.

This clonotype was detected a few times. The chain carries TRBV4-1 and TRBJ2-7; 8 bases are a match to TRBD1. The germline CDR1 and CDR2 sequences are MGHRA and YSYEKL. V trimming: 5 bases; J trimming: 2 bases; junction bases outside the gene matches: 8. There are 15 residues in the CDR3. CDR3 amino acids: CASSTQQQGAYEQYF. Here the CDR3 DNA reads TGCGCCAGCAGCACCCAACAACAGGGGGCCTACGAGCAGTACTTC.

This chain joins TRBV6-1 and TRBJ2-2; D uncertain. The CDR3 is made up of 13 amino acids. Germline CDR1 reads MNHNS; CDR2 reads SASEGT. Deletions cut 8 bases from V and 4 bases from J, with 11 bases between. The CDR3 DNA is TGTGCCAGCGTCATGTGGTTCACCGGGGAGCTGTTTTTT. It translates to CASVMWFTGELFF.

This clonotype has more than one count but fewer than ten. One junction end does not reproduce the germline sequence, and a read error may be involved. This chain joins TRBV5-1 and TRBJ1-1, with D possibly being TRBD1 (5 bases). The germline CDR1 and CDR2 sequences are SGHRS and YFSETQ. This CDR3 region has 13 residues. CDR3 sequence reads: CASSRGPNTEASF. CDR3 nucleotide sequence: TGCGCCAGCAGCCGGGGCCCGAACACTGAAGCTTCCTTT.

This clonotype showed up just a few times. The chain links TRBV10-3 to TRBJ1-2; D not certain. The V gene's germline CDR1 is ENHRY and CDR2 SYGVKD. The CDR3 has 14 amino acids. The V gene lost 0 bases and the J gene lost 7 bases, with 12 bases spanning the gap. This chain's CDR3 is CAISESMKTPGYTF. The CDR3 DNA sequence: TGTGCCATCAGTGAGTCGATGAAAACGCCTGGCTACACCTTC.

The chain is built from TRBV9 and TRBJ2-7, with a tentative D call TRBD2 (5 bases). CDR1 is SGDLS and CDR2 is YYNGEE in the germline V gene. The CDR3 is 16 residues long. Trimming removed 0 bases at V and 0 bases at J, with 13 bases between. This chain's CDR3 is CASSVDGGLGSYEQYF. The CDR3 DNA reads TGTGCCAGCAGCGTAGATGGCGGGTTGGGCTCCTACGAGCAGTACTTC.

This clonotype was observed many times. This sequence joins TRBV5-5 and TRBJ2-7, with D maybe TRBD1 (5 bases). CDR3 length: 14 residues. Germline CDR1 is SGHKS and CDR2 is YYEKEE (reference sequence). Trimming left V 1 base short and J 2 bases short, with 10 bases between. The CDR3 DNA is TGTGCCAGCAGCTTGCTCAGGGTTCCCTACGAGCAGTACTTC. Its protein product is CASSLLRVPYEQYF.

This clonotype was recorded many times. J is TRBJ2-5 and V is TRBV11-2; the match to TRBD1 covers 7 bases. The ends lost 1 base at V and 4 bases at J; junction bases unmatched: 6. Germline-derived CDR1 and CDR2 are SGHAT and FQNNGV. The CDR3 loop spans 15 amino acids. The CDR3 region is CASSLGRQGTETQYF. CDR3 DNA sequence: TGTGCCAGCAGCTTAGGTAGACAGGGAACAGAGACCCAGTACTTC.

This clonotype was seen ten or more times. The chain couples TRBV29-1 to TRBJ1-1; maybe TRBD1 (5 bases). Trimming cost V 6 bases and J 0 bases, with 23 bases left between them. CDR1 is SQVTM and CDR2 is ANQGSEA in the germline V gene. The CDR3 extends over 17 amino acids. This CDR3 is CSVPHTRGVTMNTEAFF. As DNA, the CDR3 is TGCAGCGTCCCACATACGCGGGGGGTAACGATGAACACTGAAGCTTTCTTT.

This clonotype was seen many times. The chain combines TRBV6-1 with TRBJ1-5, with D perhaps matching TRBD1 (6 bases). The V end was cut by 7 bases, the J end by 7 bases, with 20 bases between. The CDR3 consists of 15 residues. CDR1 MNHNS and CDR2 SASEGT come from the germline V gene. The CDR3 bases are TGTGCCAGCACCAACGGCTGGGGGGCTGAACAGCCCCAGCATTTT. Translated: CASTNGWGAEQPQHF.

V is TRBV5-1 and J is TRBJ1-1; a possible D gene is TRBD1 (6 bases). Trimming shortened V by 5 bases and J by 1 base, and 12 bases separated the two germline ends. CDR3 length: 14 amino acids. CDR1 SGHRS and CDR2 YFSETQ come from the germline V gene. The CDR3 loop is CASRRQESNTEAFF. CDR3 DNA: TGCGCCAGCAGGCGACAGGAATCGAACACTGAAGCTTTCTTT. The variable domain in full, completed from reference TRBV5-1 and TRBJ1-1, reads KAGVTQTPRYLIKTRGQQVTLSCSPISGHRSVSWYQQTPGQGLQFLFEYFSETQRNKGNFPGRFSGRQFSNSRSEMNVSTLELGDSALYLCASRRQESNTEAFFGQGTRLTVV.

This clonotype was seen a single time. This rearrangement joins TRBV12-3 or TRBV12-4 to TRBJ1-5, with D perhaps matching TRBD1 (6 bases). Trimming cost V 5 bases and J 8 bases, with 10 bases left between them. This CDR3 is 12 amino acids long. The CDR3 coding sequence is TGTGCCAGCAGTGACAGGTTCGAGCCCCAGCATTTT. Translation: CASSDRFEPQHF.

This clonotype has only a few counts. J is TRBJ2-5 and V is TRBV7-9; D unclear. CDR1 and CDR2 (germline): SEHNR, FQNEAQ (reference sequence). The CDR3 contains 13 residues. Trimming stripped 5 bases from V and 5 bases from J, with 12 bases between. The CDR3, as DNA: TGTGCCAGCAGCATCGAGGTTCTGGAGACCCAGTACTTC. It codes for CASSIEVLETQYF.

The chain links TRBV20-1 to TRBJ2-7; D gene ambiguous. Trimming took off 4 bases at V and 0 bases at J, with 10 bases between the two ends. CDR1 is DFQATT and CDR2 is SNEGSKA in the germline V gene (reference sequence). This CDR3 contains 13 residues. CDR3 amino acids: CSAMLSYSYEQYF. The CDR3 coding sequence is TGCAGTGCTATGCTCAGCTACTCCTACGAGCAGTACTTC.

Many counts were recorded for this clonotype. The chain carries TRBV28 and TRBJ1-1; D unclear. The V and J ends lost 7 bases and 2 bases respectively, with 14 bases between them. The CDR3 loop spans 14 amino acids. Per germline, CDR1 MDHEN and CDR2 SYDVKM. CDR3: CASTPPTLNTEAFF. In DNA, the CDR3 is TGTGCCAGCACCCCTCCAACCCTTAACACTGAAGCTTTCTTT.

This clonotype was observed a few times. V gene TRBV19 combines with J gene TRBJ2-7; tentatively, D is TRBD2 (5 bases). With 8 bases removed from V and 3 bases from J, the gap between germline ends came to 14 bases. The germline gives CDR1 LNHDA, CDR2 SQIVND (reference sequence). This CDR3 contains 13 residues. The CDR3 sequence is CASAKDGDYEQYF. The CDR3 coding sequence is TGTGCCAGTGCAAAAGACGGGGACTACGAGCAGTACTTC.

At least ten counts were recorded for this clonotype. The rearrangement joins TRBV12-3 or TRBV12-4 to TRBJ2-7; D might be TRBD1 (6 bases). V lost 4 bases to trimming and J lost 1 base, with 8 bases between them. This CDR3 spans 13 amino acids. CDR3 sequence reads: CASSSTGSYEQYF. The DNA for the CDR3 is TGTGCCAGCAGTTCGACAGGATCCTACGAGCAGTACTTC.